This T cell receptor beta chain was sequenced during a study of blood T cell repertoires in COVID-19. Turning to the study itself: Nucleic acid was either cDNA or gDNA, and it came from T cells, B-cell-depleted T cells, or PBMCs.

This CDR3 has 16 residues. Trimming stripped 2 bases from V and 1 base from J, with 15 bases between. The V gene's germline CDR1 is KGHSH and CDR2 LQKENI. In the authors' methods: Estimation of nucleated cell counts was performed using reference gene primer amplification. Generated by immunoSEQ multiplex PCR, the TCRdb table keeps only in-frame clones and is missing some. That table supplies the V and J calls and clone size; D and trimming were determined from the DNA. There are about 250,000 clones in the sample; nearly 90% occur only once, and 3% lies in the top ten. The sequence was collected from a young man with active or convalescent COVID-19. This chain links TRBV18 with TRBJ2-7; D gene ambiguous. Sequencing used peripheral blood. The DNA for the CDR3 is TGTGCCAGCTCACCATTGGTCAGAAAAACATCCTACGAGCAGTACTTC. Its translation: CASSPLVRKTSYEQYF.